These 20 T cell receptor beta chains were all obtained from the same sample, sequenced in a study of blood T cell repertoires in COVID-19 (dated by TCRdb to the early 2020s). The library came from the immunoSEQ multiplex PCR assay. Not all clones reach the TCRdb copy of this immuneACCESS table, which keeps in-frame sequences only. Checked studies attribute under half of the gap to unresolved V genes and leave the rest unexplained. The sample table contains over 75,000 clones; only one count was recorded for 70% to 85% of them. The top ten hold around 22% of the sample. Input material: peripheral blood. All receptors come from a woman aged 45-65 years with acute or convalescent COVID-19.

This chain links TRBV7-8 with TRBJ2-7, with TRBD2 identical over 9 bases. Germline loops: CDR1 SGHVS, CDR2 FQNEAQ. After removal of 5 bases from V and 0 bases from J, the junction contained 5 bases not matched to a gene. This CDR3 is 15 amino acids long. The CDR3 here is CASSRTSGHSYEQYF. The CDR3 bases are TGTGCCAGCAGCAGAACTAGCGGGCACTCCTACGAGCAGTACTTC.

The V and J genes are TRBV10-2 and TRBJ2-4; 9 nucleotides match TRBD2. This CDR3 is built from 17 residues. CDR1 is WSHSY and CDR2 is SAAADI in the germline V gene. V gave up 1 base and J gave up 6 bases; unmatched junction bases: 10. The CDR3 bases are TGCGCCAGCAGTGAGTTTAGCGGGGGAGGGGGTTCAAACATTCAGTACTTC. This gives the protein CASSEFSGGGGSNIQYF.

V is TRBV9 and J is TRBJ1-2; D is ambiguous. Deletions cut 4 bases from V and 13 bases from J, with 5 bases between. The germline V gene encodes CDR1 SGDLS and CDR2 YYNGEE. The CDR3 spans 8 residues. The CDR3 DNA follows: TGTGCCAGCAGCCCCCTCACCTTC. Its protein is CASSPLTF. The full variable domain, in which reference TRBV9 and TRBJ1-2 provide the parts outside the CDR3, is DSGVTQTPKHLITATGQRVTLRCSPRSGDLSVYWYQQSLDQGLQFLIQYYNGEERAKGNILERFSAQQFPDLHSELNLSSLELGDSALYFCASSPLTFGSGTRLTVV.

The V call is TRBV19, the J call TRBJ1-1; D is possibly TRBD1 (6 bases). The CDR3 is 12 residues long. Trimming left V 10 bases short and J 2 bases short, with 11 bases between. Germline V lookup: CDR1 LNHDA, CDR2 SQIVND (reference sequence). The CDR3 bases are TGTGCCACCCGGACAGCCAACACTGAAGCTTTCTTT. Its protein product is CATRTANTEAFF.

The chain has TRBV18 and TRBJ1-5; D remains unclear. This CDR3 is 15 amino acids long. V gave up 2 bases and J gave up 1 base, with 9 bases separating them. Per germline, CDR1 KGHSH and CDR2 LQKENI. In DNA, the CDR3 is TGTGCCAGCTCACCAGCTGGAGGGAGCAATCAGCCCCAGCATTTT. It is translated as CASSPAGGSNQPQHF.

The CDR3 sequence: CASSNPGQGRYGYTF. The CDR3 bases are TGTGCCAGTAGTAACCCGGGACAGGGAAGGTATGGCTACACCTTC. The V call is TRBV19, the J call TRBJ1-2; TRBD1 agrees at 9 bases. In germline, CDR1 is LNHDA, CDR2 SQIVND (reference sequence). The CDR3 sequence is 15 residues long. J gave up 5 bases and V 4 bases, and 8 bases lay outside the gene matches.

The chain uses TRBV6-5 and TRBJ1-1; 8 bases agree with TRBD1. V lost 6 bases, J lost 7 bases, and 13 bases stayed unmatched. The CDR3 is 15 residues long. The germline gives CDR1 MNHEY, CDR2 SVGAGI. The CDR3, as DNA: TGTGCCAGCAGCCCGGGGCAGGGGGCGACCTTTGAAGCTTTCTTT. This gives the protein CASSPGQGATFEAFF.

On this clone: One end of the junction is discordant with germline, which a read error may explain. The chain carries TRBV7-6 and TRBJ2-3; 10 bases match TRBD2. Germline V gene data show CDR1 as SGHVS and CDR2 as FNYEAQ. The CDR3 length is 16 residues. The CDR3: CASSLAAGGNTDTQYF. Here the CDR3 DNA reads TGTGCCAGCAGCCTAGCAGCGGGGGGGAACACAGATACGCAGTATTTT.

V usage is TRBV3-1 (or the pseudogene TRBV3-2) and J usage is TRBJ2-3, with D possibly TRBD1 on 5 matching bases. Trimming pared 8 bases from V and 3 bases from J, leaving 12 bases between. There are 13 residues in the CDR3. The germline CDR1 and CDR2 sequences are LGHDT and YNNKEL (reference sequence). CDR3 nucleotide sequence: TGTGCCAGCCAGAAGGGGTGGACAGATACGCAGTATTTT. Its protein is CASQKGWTDTQYF.

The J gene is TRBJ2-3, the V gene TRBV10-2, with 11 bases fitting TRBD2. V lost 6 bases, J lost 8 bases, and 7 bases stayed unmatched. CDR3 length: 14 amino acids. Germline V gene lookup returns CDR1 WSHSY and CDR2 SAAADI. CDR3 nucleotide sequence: TGCGCCAGCAGAATAGCGGGGGGGCCTGGTACGCAGTATTTT. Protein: CASRIAGGPGTQYF.

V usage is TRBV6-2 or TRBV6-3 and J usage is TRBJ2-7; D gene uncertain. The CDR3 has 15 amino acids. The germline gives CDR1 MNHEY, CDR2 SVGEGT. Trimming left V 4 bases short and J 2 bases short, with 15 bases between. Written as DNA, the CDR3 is TGTGCCAGCAGTTCCACGGGTACGATAACCTACGAGCAGTACTTC. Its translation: CASSSTGTITYEQYF.

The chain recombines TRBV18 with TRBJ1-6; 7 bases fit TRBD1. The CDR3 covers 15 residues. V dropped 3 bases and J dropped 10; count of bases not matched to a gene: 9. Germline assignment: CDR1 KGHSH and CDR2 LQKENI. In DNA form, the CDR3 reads TGTGCCAGCTCACCGCTGACAGGGTTAGACTCACCCCTCCACTTT. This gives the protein CASSPLTGLDSPLHF.

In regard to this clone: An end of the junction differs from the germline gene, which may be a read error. CDR3 region: CASSPGPGLPELF. CDR3 nucleotides: TGTGCCAGCAGCCCTGGTCCGGGACTACCGGAACTCTTC. The chain carries TRBV7-2 and TRBJ1-5, with a tentative D call TRBD1 (5 bases). The germline V gene has CDR1 SGHTA and CDR2 FQGNSA. There are 13 residues in the CDR3.

DNA for the CDR3: TGCAGCGCGTTCGTAGCGGCAGATACGCAGTATTTT. It encodes CSAFVAADTQYF. The chain is built from TRBV29-1 and TRBJ2-3, with D perhaps TRBD2 (6 bases). The CDR3 has 12 amino acids. Between the trimmed V and J ends, which lost 7 bases and 4 bases, there was a span of 12 bases. The germline V gene has CDR1 SQVTM and CDR2 ANQGSEA.

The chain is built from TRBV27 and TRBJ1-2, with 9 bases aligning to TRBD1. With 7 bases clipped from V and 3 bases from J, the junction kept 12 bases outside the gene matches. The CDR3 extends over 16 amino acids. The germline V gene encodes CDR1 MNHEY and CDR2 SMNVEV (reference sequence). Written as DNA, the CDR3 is TGTGCCAGCACCCCACCCGGGACAGGGTATTACTATGGCTACACCTTC. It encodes CASTPPGTGYYYGYTF.

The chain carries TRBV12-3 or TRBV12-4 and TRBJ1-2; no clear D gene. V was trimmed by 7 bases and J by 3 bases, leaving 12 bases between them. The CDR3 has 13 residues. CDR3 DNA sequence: TGTGCCAGCACCCCCGGGTCGCACTATGGCTACACCTTC. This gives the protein CASTPGSHYGYTF.

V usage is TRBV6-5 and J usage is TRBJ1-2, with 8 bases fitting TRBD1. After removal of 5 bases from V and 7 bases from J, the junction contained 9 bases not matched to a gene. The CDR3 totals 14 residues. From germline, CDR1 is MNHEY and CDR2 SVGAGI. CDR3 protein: CASSISDRVGGYTF. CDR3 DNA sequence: TGTGCCAGCAGTATCTCGGACAGGGTCGGTGGCTACACCTTC.

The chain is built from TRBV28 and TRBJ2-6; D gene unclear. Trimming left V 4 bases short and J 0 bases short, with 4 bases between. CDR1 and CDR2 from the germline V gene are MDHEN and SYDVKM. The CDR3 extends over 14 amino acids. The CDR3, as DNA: TGTGCCAGCAGTTACATCTCTGGGGCCAACGTCCTGACTTTC. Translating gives CASSYISGANVLTF.

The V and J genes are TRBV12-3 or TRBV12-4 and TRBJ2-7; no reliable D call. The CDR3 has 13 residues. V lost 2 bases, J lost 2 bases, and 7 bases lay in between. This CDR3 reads CASSLTRTYEQYF. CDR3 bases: TGTGCCAGCAGTTTAACTCGAACCTACGAGCAGTACTTC.

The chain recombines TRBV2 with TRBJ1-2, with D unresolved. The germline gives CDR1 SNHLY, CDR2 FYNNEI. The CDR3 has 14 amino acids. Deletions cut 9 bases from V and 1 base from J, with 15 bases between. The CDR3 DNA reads TGTGCCAGTAGCATGAGTGGAAATAACTATGGCTACACCTTC. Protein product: CASSMSGNNYGYTF.